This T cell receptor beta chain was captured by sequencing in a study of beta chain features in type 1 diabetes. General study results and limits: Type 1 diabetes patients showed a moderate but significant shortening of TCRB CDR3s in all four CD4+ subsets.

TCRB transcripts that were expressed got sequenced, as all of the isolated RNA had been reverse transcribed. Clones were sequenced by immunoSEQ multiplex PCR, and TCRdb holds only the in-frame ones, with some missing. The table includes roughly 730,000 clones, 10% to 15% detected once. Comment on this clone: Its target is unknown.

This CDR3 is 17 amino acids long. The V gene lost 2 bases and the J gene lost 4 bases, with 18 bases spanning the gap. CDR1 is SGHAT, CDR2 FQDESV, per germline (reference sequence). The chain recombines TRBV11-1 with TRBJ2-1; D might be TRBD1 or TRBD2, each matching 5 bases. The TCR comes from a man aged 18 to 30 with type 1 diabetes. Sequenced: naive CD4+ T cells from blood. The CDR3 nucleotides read TGTGCCAGCAGCTTAACCTTGGGACGCATCCTATACAATGAGCAGTTCTTC. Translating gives CASSLTLGRILYNEQFF.